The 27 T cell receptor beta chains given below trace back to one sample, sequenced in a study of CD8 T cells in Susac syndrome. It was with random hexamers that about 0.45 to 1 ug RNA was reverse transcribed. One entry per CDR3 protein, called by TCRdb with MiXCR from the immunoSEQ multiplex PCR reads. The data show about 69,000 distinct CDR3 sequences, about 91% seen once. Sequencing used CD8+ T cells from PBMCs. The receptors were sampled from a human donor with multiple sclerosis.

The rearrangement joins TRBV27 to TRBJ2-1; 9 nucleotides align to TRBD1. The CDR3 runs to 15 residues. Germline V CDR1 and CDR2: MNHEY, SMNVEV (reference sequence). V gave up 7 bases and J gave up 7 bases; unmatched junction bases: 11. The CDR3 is CASKTGTGWPNEQFF. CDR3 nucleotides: TGTGCCAGCAAAACCGGGACAGGGTGGCCTAATGAGCAGTTCTTC.

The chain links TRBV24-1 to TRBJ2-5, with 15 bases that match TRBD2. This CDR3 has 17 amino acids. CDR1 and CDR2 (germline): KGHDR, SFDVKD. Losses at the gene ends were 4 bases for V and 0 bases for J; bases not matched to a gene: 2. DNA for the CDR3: TGTGCCACCAGTGACGGACTAGCGGGAGGGAACCAAGAGACCCAGTACTTC. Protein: CATSDGLAGGNQETQYF.

Here the CDR3 DNA reads TGTGCCAGCAGATTGACTGGGACACCATCCTACGAGCAGTACTTC. Protein: CASRLTGTPSYEQYF. V and J are TRBV12-3 or TRBV12-4 and TRBJ2-7, with TRBD1 as a possible D gene (6 bases). This CDR3 spans 15 amino acids. Trimming removed 6 bases at V and 1 base at J, with 16 bases between.

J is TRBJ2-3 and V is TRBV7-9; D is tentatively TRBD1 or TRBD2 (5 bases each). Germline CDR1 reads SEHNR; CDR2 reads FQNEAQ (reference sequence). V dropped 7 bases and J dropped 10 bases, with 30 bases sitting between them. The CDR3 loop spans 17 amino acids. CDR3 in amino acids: CASTSPVRPGTPASQYF. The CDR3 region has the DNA TGTGCCAGCACCTCTCCCGTGCGTCCAGGGACCCCGGCCTCGCAGTATTTT.

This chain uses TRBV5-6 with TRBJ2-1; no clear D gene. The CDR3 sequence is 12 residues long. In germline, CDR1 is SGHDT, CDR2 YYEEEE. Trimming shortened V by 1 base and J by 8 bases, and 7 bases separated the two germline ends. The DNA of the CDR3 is TGTGCCAGCAGCTTGTCCATCGATGAGCAGTTCTTC. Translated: CASSLSIDEQFF.

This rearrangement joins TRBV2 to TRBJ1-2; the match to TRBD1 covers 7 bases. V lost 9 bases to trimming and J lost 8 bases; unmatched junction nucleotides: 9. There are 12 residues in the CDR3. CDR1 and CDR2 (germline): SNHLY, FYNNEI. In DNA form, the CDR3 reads TGTGCCAGAGACAGGGTTTCTGGCGGCTACACCTTC. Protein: CARDRVSGGYTF.

The CDR3 coding sequence is TGCGCCAGCAGCCAAGGGGGCCGCAACGAGCAGTACTTC. Its protein is CASSQGGRNEQYF. The chain links TRBV4-3 to TRBJ2-7, with a tentative D call TRBD1 (5 bases). CDR1 and CDR2 (germline): LGHNA, YSLEER. V shed 1 base and J shed 5 bases, with 9 bases lying between them. The length of the CDR3 is 13 residues.

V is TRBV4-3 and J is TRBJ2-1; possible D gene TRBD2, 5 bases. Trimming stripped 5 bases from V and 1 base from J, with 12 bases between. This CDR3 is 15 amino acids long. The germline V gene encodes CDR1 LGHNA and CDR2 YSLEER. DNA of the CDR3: TGCGCCAGCAGCGAGACGACTAATTCCTACAATGAGCAGTTCTTC. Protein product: CASSETTNSYNEQFF.

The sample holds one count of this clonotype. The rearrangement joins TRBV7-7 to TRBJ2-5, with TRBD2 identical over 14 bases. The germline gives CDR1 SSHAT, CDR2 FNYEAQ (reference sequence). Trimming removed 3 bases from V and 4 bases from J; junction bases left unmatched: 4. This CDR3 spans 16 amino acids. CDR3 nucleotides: TGTGCCAGCAGCTTGGGACTAGCGGGAGTGGTAGAGACCCAGTACTTC. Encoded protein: CASSLGLAGVVETQYF.

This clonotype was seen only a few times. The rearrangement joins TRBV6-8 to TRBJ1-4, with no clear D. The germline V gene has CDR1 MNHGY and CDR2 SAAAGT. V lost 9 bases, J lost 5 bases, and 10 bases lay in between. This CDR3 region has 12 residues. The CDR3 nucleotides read TGTGCCAGGGTCAAGATCAATGAAAAACTGTTTTTT. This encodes CARVKINEKLFF.

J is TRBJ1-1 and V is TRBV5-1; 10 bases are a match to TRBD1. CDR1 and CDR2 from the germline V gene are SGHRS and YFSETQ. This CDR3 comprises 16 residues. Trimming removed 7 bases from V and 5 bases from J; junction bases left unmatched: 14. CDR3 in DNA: TGCGCCAGCTCACCCGGGACAGGGGAGAGAAGGACTGAAGCTTTCTTT. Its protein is CASSPGTGERRTEAFF.

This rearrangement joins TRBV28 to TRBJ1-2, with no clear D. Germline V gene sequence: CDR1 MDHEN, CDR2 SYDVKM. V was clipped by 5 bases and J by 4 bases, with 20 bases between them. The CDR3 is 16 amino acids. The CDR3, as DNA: TGTGCCAGCAGTCTGGTACAGACCCTCTTTTTCTATGGCTACACCTTC. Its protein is CASSLVQTLFFYGYTF.

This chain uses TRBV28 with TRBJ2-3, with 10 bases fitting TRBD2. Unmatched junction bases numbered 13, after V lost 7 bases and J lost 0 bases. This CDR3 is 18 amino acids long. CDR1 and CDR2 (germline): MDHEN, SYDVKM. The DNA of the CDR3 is TGTGCCAGCATTATGGGTCTTGTAGCGGGAGGAAGCACAGATACGCAGTATTTT. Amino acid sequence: CASIMGLVAGGSTDTQYF.

This CDR3 is CASSATSGGAHTQYF. As DNA, the CDR3 is TGTGCCAGCAGTGCGACTAGCGGGGGGGCGCATACGCAGTATTTT. V gene TRBV28 combines with J gene TRBJ2-3, with 14 bases fitting TRBD2. CDR3 length equals 15 residues. The J segment lost 7 bases and the V segment lost 5 bases, leaving 5 bases of the junction unmatched. Germline CDR1 MDHEN, CDR2 SYDVKM.

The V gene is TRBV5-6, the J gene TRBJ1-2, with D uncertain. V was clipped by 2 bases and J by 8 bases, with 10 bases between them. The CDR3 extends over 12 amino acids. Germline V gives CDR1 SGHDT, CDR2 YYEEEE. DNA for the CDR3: TGTGCCAGCAGCTTCGCGGTCCTCGGCTACACCTTC. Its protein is CASSFAVLGYTF.

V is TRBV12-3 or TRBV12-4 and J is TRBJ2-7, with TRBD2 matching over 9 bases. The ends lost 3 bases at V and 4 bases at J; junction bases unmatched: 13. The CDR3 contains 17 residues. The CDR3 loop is CASSFPSSGREGYEQYF. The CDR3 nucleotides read TGTGCCAGCAGTTTCCCCAGCTCGGGGCGGGAGGGATACGAGCAGTACTTC.

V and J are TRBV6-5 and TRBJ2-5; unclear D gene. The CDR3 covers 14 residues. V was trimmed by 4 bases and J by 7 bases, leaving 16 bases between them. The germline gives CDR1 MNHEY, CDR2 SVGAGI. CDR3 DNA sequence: TGTGCCAGCAGTTCGTGGCCTTCGTGGGGGACCCAGTACTTC. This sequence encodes CASSSWPSWGTQYF.

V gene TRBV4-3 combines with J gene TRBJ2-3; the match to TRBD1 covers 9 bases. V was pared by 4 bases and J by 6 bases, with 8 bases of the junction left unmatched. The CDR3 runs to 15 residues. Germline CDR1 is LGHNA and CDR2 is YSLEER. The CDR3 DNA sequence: TGCGCCAGCAGCCCCTTAGGGACAGGGACGGATACGCAGTATTTT. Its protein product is CASSPLGTGTDTQYF.

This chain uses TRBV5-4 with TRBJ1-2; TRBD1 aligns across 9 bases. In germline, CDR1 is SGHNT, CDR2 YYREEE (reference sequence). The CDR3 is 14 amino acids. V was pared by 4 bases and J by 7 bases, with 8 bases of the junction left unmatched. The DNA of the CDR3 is TGTGCCAGCAGCGCCACAGGGGGCGGAGGTGGCTACACCTTC. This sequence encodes CASSATGGGGGYTF.

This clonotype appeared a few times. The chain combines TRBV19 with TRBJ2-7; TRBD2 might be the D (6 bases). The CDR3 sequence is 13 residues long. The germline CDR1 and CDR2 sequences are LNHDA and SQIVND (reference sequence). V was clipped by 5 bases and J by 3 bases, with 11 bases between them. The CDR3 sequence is CASSLLADYEQYF. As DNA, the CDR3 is TGTGCCAGTAGTCTATTAGCGGACTACGAGCAGTACTTC.

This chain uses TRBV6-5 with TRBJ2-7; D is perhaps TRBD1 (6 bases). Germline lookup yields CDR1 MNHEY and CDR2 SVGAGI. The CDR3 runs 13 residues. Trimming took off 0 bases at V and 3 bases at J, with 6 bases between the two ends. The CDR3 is CASSYSDSYEQYF. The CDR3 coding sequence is TGTGCCAGCAGTTACTCGGACAGCTACGAGCAGTACTTC.

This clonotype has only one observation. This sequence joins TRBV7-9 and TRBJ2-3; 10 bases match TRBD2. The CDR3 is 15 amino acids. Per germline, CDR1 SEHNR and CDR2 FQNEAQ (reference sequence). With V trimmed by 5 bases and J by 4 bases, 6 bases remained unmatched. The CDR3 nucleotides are TGTGCCAGCAGCCCAGCGGGGGGGCTTGCAGATACGCAGTATTTT. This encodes CASSPAGGLADTQYF.

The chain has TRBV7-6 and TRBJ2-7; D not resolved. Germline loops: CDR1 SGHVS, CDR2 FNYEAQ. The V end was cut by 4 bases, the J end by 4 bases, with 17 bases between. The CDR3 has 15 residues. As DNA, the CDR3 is TGTGCCAGCAGCTCCACGCCGGGCCTCGGATACGAGCAGTACTTC. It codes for CASSSTPGLGYEQYF. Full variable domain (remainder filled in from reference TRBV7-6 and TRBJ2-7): GAGVSQSPRYKVTKRGQDVALRCDPISGHVSLYWYRQALGQGPEFLTYFNYEAQQDKSGLPNDRFSAERPEGSISTLTIQRTEQRDSAMYRCASSSTPGLGYEQYFGPGTRLTVT.

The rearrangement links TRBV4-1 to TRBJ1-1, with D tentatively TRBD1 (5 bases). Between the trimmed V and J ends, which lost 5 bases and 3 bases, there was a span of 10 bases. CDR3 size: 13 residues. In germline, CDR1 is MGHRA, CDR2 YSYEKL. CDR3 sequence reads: CASSARGDTEAFF. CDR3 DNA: TGCGCCAGCAGCGCTAGGGGTGACACTGAAGCTTTCTTT.

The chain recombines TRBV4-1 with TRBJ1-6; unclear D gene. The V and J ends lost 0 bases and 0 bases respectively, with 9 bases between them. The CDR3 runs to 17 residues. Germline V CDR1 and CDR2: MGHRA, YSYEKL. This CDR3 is CASSQELSVSYNSPLHF. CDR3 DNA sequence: TGCGCCAGCAGCCAAGAGTTATCGGTCTCCTATAATTCACCCCTCCACTTT.

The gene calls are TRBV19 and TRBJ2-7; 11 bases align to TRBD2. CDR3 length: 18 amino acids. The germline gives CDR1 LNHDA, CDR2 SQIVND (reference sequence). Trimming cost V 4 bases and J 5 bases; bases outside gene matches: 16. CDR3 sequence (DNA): TGTGCCAGTAGTAACGATAGCGGGAGGGCTCTGGACCTCCACGAGCAGTACTTC. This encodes CASSNDSGRALDLHEQYF.

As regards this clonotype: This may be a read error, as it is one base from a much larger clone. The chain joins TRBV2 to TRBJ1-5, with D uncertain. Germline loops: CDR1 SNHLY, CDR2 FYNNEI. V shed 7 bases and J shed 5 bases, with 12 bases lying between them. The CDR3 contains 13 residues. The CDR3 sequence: CASMLGGHQPQHF. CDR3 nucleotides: TGTGCCAGCATGCTTGGCGGACATCAGCCCCAGCATTTT.